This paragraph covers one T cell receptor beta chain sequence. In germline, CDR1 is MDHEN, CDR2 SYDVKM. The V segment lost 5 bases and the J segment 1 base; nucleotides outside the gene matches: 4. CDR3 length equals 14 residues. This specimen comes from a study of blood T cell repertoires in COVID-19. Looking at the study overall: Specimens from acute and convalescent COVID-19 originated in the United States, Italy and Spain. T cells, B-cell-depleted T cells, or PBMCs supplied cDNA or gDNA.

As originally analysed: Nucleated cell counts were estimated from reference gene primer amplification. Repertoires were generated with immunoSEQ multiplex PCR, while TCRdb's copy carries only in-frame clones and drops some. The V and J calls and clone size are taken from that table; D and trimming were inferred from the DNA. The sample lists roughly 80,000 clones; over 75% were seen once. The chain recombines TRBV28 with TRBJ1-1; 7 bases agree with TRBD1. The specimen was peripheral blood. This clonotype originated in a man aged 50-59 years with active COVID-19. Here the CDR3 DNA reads TGTGCCAGCAGTGAGACAGGGTCGAACACTGAAGCTTTCTTT. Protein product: CASSETGSNTEAFF. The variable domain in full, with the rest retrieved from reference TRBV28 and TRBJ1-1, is DVKVTQSSRYLVKRTGEKVFLECVQDMDHENMFWYRQDPGLGLRLIYFSYDVKMKEKGDIPEGYSVSREKKERFSLILESASTNQTSMYLCASSETGSNTEAFFGQGTRLTVV.